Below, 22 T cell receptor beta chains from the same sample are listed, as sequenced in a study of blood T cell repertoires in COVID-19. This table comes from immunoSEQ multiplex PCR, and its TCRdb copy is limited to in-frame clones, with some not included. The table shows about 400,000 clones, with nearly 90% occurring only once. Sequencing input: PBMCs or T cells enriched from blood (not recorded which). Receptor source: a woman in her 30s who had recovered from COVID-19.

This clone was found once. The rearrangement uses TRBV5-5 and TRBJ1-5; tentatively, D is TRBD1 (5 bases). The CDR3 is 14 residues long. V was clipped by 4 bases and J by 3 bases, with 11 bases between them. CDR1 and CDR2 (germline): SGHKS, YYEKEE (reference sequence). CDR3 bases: TGTGCCAGCAGCCCCGGACACGACAATCAGCCCCAGCATTTT. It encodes CASSPGHDNQPQHF.

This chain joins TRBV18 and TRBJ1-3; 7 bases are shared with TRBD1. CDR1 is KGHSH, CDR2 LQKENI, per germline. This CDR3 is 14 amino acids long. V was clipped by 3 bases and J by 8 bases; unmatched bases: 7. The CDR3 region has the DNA TGTGCCAGCTCACCCGACAGGGCGGTGGACACCATATATTTT. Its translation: CASSPDRAVDTIYF.

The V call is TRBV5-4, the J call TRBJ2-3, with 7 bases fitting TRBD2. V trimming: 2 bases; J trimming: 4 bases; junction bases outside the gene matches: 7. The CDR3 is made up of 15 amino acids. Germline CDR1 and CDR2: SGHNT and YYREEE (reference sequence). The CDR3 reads CASSLGGSIADTQYF. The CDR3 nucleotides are TGTGCCAGCAGCTTAGGCGGGAGTATTGCAGATACGCAGTATTTT.

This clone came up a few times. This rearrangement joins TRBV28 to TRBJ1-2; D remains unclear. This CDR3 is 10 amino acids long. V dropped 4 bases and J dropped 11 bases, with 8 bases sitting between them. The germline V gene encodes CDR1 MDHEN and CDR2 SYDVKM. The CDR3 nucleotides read TGTGCCAGCAGTTCCCCCGGGTACACCTTC. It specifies CASSSPGYTF.

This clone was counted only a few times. The CDR3 is CASSILTENTGELFF. In DNA, the CDR3 is TGTGCCAGTAGTATTCTGACAGAGAACACCGGGGAGCTGTTTTTT. This chain links TRBV19 with TRBJ2-2, with a tentative D call TRBD1 (5 bases). CDR1 and CDR2 from the germline V gene are LNHDA and SQIVND (reference sequence). V was pared by 3 bases and J by 1 base, with 9 bases between. This CDR3 region has 15 residues.

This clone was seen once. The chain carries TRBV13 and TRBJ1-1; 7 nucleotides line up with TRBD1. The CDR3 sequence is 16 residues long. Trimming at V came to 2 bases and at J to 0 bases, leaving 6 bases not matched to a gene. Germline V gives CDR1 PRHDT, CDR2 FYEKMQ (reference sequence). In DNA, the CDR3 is TGTGCCAGCAGCTTATGGCAGGGGGAACTGAACACTGAAGCTTTCTTT. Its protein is CASSLWQGELNTEAFF. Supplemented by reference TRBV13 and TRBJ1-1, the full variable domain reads AAGVIQSPRHLIKEKRETATLKCYPIPRHDTVYWYQQGPGQDPQFLISFYEKMQSDKGSIPDRFSAQQFSDYHSELNMSSLELGDSALYFCASSLWQGELNTEAFFGQGTRLTVV.

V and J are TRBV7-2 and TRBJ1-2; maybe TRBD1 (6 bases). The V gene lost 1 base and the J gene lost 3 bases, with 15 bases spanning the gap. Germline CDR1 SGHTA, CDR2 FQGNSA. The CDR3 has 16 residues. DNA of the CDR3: TGTGCCAGCAGCTTAGTTTCCATGGGACAAGACTATGGCTACACCTTC. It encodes CASSLVSMGQDYGYTF.

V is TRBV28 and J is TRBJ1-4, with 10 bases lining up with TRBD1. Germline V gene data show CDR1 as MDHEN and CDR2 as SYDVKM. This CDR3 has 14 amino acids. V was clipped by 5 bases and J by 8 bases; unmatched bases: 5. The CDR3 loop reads CASSRTGGREKLFF. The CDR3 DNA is TGTGCCAGCAGTAGGACAGGGGGAAGGGAAAAACTGTTTTTT.

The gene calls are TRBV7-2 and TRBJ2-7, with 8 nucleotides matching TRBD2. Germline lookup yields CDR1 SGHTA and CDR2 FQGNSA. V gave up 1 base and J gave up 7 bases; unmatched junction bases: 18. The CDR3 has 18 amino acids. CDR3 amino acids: CASSLVTSGLLEVWEQYF. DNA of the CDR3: TGTGCCAGCAGCTTAGTTACTAGCGGCCTTTTGGAAGTGTGGGAGCAGTACTTC.

As DNA, the CDR3 is TGTGCCAGCAGCCGAGGATCGACAGGGGAAACTAATGAAAAACTGTTTTTT. It encodes CASSRGSTGETNEKLFF. This rearrangement joins TRBV7-9 to TRBJ1-4, with 8 bases lining up with TRBD1. The junction had 9 bases not matched to a gene; V was cut back by 5 bases and J by 1 base. The germline V gene has CDR1 SEHNR and CDR2 FQNEAQ (reference sequence). The CDR3 runs to 17 residues. Filled out from reference TRBV7-9 and TRBJ1-4, the complete variable domain reads DTGVSQNPRHKITKRGQNVTFRCDPISEHNRLYWYRQTLGQGPEFLTYFQNEAQLEKSRLLSDRFSAERPKGSFSTLEIQRTEQGDSAMYLCASSRGSTGETNEKLFFGSGTQLSVL.

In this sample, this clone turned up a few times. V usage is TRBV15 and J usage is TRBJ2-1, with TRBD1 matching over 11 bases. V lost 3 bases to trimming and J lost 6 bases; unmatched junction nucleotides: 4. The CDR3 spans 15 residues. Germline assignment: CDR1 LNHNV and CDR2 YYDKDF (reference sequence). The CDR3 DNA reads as TGTGCCACCAGCAGCCGGGACAGGGGGTCCAATGAGCAGTTCTTC. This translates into CATSSRDRGSNEQFF.

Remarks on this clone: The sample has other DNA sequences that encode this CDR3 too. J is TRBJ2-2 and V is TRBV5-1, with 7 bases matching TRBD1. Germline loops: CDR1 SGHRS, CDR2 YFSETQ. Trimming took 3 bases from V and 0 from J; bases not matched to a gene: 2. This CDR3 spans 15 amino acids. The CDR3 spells CASSSGTANTGELFF. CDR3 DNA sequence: TGCGCCAGCAGCTCCGGGACAGCGAACACCGGGGAGCTGTTTTTT.

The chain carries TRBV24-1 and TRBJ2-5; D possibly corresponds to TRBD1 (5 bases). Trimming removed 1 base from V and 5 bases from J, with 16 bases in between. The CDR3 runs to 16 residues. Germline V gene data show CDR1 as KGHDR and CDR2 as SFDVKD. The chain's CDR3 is CATSDFGRFRAETQYF. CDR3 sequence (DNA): TGTGCCACCAGTGATTTTGGTCGGTTCAGGGCTGAGACCCAGTACTTC.

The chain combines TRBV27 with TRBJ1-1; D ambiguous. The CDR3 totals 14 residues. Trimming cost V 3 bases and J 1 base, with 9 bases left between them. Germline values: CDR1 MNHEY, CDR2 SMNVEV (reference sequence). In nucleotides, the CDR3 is TGTGCCAGCAGTTTGCGGTTGGGGAACACTGAAGCTTTCTTT. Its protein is CASSLRLGNTEAFF.

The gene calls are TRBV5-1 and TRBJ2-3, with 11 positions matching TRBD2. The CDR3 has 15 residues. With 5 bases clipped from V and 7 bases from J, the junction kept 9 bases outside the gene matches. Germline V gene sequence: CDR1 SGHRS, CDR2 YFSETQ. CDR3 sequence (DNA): TGCGCCAGCAGTTTGCGGCTAGCGGGGGGACATACGCAGTATTTT. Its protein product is CASSLRLAGGHTQYF. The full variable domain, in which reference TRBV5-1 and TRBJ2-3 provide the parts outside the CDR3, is KAGVTQTPRYLIKTRGQQVTLSCSPISGHRSVSWYQQTPGQGLQFLFEYFSETQRNKGNFPGRFSGRQFSNSRSEMNVSTLELGDSALYLCASSLRLAGGHTQYFGPGTRLTVL.

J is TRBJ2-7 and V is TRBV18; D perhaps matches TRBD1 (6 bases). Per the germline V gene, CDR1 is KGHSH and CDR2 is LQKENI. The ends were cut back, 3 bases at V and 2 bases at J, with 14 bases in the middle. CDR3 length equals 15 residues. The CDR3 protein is CASSPQGQGTYEQYF. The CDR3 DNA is TGTGCCAGCTCACCTCAGGGGCAGGGGACCTACGAGCAGTACTTC.

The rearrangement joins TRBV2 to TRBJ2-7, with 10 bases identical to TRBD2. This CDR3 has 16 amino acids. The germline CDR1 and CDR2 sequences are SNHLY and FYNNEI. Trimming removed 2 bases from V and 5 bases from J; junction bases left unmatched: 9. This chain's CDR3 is CASSERTSGLGDEQYF. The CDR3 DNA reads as TGTGCCAGCAGTGAAAGGACTAGCGGCCTTGGGGACGAGCAGTACTTC.

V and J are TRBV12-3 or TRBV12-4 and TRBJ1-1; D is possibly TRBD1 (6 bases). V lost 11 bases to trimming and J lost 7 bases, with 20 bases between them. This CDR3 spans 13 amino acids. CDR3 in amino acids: CASKLGGTLEAFF. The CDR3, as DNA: TGTGCCTCCAAATTAGGGGGAACTCTTGAAGCTTTCTTT.

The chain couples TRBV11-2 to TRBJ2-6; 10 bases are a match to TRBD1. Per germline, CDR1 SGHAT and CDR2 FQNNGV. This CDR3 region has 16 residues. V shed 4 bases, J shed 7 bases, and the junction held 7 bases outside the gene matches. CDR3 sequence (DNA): TGTGCCAGCAGCTCGGGACAGGGGAGAGGAGCCAACGTCCTGACTTTC. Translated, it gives CASSSGQGRGANVLTF.

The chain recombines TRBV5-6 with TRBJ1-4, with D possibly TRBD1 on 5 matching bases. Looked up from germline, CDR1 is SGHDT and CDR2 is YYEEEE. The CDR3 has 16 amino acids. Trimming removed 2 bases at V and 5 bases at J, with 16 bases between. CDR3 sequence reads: CASSFRSTGLNEKLFF. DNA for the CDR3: TGTGCCAGCAGCTTCCGGTCTACAGGCCTGAATGAAAAACTGTTTTTT.

The CDR3, as DNA: TGTGCCAGCAGTTCCGCAGGGAACACCTACGAGCAGTACTTC. Translated: CASSSAGNTYEQYF. The V gene is TRBV7-9, the J gene TRBJ2-7, with a possible D match to TRBD1 (5 bases). The CDR3 is made up of 14 amino acids. In germline, CDR1 is SEHNR, CDR2 FQNEAQ (reference sequence). V lost 6 bases and J 2 bases, leaving 14 bases between the germline ends.

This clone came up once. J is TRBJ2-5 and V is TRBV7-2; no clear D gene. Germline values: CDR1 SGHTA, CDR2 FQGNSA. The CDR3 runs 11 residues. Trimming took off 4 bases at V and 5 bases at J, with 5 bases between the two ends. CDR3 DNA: TGTGCCAGCAGCTCCTTTGAGACCCAGTACTTC. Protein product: CASSSFETQYF.